This entry features one T cell receptor beta chain sequence. V lost 0 bases to trimming and J lost 5 bases, with 8 bases between them. The CDR3 covers 12 residues. The germline V gene encodes CDR1 GTSNPN and CDR2 SVGIG (reference sequence). This sample is part of a study of blood T cell repertoires in COVID-19. Authors' processing steps: The authors estimated nucleated cell counts from reference gene primer amplification. Method: immunoSEQ multiplex PCR; TCRdb's copy keeps in-frame clones and lacks some. V, J and clone size reflect that table, while D and trimming were determined from the DNA. The table includes approximately 350,000 clones, around 87% detected once.

V gene TRBV30 combines with J gene TRBJ2-7; a weak D match, TRBD1 (6 bases). The specimen was peripheral blood. The source of this sequence is a woman between 45 and 65 years old with COVID-19, enrolled during active disease. CDR3 sequence (DNA): TGTGCCTGGAGTGTTTCAGGGGACGAGCAGTACTTC. Translated, it gives CAWSVSGDEQYF.